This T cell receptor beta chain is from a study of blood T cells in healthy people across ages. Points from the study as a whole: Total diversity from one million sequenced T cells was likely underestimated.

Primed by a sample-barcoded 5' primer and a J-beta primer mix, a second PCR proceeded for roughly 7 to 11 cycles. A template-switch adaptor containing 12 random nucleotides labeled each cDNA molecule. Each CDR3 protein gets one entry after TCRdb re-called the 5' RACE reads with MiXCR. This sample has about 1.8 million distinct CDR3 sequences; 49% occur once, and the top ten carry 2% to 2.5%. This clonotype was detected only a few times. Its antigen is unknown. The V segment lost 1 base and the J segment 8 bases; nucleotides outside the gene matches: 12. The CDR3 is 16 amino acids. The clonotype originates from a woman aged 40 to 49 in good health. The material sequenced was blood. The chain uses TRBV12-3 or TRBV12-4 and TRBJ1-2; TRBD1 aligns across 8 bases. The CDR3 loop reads CASSLGGLDRVRGYTF. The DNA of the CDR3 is TGTGCCAGCAGTTTAGGGGGGTTGGACAGGGTGAGAGGCTACACCTTC.